The text below deals with one TCR beta chain. This clonotype is identified as large (0.1 to 1%). It lacks a known antigen. Base-call qualities are not available, and no considerably larger clone is one nucleotide away. The data were obtained in a study of lung T cells in sarcoidosis with Löfgren's syndrome (dated by TCRdb to 2017 to 2019). Concerning the study at large: Sarcoidosis was characterized as a granulomatous disease that mainly affects the lungs and features an accumulation of CD4+ T cells in bronchoalveolar lavage fluid. The repertoire analyses were focused on Lofgren's syndrome patients. Study-wide findings and limitations: Compared with control subjects, Lofgren's syndrome patients were reported to have TRAV12-1 and TRBV2 as the most expanded V gene segments. CDR3 motifs in TRAV12-1 and TRBV2 were reported to be shared across several Lofgren's syndrome patients, which suggests public CD4+ TCR repertoires. In alphabeta pairing analysis, TRAV12-1 was found to pair preferentially with TRBV2, and CDR3 homology was shown by the resulting paired TCRs. Recognition of a sarcoidosis-associated antigen was only suggested; the antigen itself remained putative and unidentified.

TCR repertoires were profiled from CD4+ T cells obtained by bronchoalveolar lavage. Sequenced using an Illumina MiSeq. TCRdb took the public reads, trimmed them with fastp at Q25, ran MiXCR for clone calling and kept in-frame beta chains. Rows are unified per CDR3 protein, each entry keeping the most common DNA and genes. For this sample there are about 450 distinct CDR3 sequences; about 31% appear just once. Of the sample, under 20% is held by the ten largest clones. V trim: 5 bases; J trim: 0 bases; unmatched bases: 10. There are 16 amino acids in the CDR3, from cysteine to phenylalanine inclusive. Only CDR3 DNA is held: 48 bases, read in frame from base 1. Sequences DFQATT (CDR1) and SNEGSKA (CDR2) are obtained from the germline V gene (reference sequence).

Specimen: CD4+ T cells from bronchoalveolar lavage. The receptor's source is a human donor with sarcoidosis (Löfgren's syndrome or another form), or a control subject (not recorded which). The rearranged chain carries TRBV20-1 and TRBJ2-1; 7 bases in between match TRBD2. The CDR3 reads CSALTLGGNSYNEQFF. The nucleotides read TGCAGTGCTTTAACTTTGGGAGGGAACTCCTACAATGAGCAGTTCTTC.